These 15 T cell receptor beta chains came from one sample sequenced in a study of cytomegalovirus exposure and HLA in healthy donors. The primer mix had 60 Vbeta and 13 Jbeta primers. The repertoire was sequenced with immunoSEQ multiplex PCR; TCRdb's copy has only in-frame clones and lacks some. This sample yields about 150,000 clones, of which 73% are seen a single time; approximately 1.6% belongs to the top ten. The specimen sequenced was PBMCs. All receptors come from a woman aged 18-29 years in good health and CMV-seronegative.

The V gene is TRBV7-2, the J gene TRBJ2-3; no definite D call. The CDR3 runs 15 residues. Germline assignment: CDR1 SGHTA and CDR2 FQGNSA. Trimming took off 1 base at V and 5 bases at J, with 13 bases between the two ends. This chain's CDR3 is CASSLDRGFVDTQYF. The CDR3 region has the DNA TGTGCCAGCAGCTTAGATCGAGGTTTCGTAGATACGCAGTATTTT.

This clone showed up just a few times. The rearrangement joins TRBV19 to TRBJ1-3; no firm D call. Germline V gene lookup returns CDR1 LNHDA and CDR2 SQIVND (reference sequence). V lost 3 bases to trimming and J lost 4 bases, with 7 bases between them. The CDR3 loop spans 13 amino acids. The CDR3 loop is CASSIVEGNTIYF. Here the CDR3 DNA reads TGTGCCAGTAGTATTGTGGAGGGAAACACCATATATTTT.

In this sample, this clone turned up once. V and J are TRBV7-2 and TRBJ2-5; a weak D match, TRBD2 (7 bases). This CDR3 is 17 amino acids long. Trimming removed 1 base at V and 7 bases at J, with 22 bases between. Per the germline V gene, CDR1 is SGHTA and CDR2 is FQGNSA. The CDR3 nucleotides are TGTGCCAGCAGCTTAGTTGGGGGGGCGTTCGGTACCAGGACCCAGTACTTC. Translated, it gives CASSLVGGAFGTRTQYF.

V and J are TRBV18 and TRBJ2-7; D perhaps matches TRBD1 (6 bases). CDR1 and CDR2 from the germline V gene are KGHSH and LQKENI. V lost 2 bases to trimming and J lost 4 bases, with 12 bases between them. The CDR3 has 14 residues. CDR3 DNA: TGTGCCAGCTCACCAGGCAGGGGTTTGTACGAGCAGTACTTC. Protein: CASSPGRGLYEQYF.

The V gene is TRBV28, the J gene TRBJ1-4, with 9 bases fitting TRBD1. The CDR3 is 15 amino acids. CDR1 and CDR2 from the germline V gene are MDHEN and SYDVKM. Trimming cost V 5 bases and J 7 bases; bases outside gene matches: 8. For the CDR3, the DNA is TGTGCCAGCAGTCAATTCGGGACAGGGAGTGAAAAACTGTTTTTT. Translating gives CASSQFGTGSEKLFF.

The genes are TRBV5-1 and TRBJ2-1; TRBD1 agrees at 10 bases. The germline V gene encodes CDR1 SGHRS and CDR2 YFSETQ. Losses at the gene ends were 10 bases for V and 6 bases for J; bases not matched to a gene: 10. The CDR3 sequence is 14 residues long. The DNA of the CDR3 is TGCGCCGGAGGCCCCGGGACAGGGGTCAATGAGCAGTTCTTC. This encodes CAGGPGTGVNEQFF.

The rearrangement links TRBV7-9 to TRBJ2-7; a weak D match, TRBD2 (6 bases). Germline V lookup: CDR1 SEHNR, CDR2 FQNEAQ (reference sequence). Trimming left V 3 bases short and J 3 bases short, with 9 bases between. This CDR3 region has 13 residues. DNA for the CDR3: TGTGCCAGCAGCTTGGGAGGACACTACGAGCAGTACGTC. It is translated as CASSLGGHYEQYV.

CDR3 in amino acids: CASSSFRTGSGANVLTF. DNA of the CDR3: TGTGCCAGCAGTTCCTTCAGGACAGGGAGCGGGGCCAACGTCCTGACTTTC. The chain couples TRBV27 to TRBJ2-6; 8 nucleotides agree with TRBD1. The CDR3 consists of 17 residues. Germline CDR1 MNHEY, CDR2 SMNVEV (reference sequence). The V and J ends lost 4 bases and 4 bases, in that order; junction bases with no gene match: 9.

The V and J genes are TRBV6-5 and TRBJ2-7, with 7 positions matching TRBD1. Trimming at V came to 2 bases and at J to 4 bases, leaving 5 bases not matched to a gene. The CDR3 runs to 14 residues. From germline, CDR1 is MNHEY and CDR2 SVGAGI. The CDR3 protein is CASSYKGAVYEQYF. The CDR3, as DNA: TGTGCCAGCAGTTACAAGGGGGCTGTATACGAGCAGTACTTC.

V gene TRBV11-3 combines with J gene TRBJ2-3, with 7 bases identical to TRBD2. The germline gives CDR1 SGHNT, CDR2 YENEEA. The V segment lost 3 bases and the J segment 0 bases; nucleotides outside the gene matches: 6. The CDR3 is made up of 16 amino acids. DNA for the CDR3: TGTGCCAGCAGCTTCTCGAGCGGGGCTAGCACAGATACGCAGTATTTT. Protein: CASSFSSGASTDTQYF.

CDR3 protein: CASSPPGAGGNTEAFF. DNA for the CDR3: TGTGCCAGCAGTCCCCCTGGGGCAGGGGGGAACACTGAAGCTTTCTTT. The V and J genes are TRBV28 and TRBJ1-1, with 7 bases that match TRBD1. Germline CDR1 MDHEN, CDR2 SYDVKM. The CDR3 is made up of 16 amino acids. The J segment lost 1 base and the V segment lost 5 bases, leaving 10 bases of the junction unmatched.

This clone was seen just once. The gene calls are TRBV7-2 and TRBJ2-1; 9 bases align to TRBD1. There are 15 residues in the CDR3. Trimming cost V 5 bases and J 6 bases; bases outside gene matches: 8. The germline gives CDR1 SGHTA, CDR2 FQGNSA. CDR3 sequence (DNA): TGTGCCAGCAGCCTCCAGGGACAGGGTATCAATGAGCAGTTCTTC. It codes for CASSLQGQGINEQFF.

This clone has just one count. The V and J genes are TRBV19 and TRBJ2-1; 10 positions match TRBD2. V was clipped by 8 bases and J by 6 bases; unmatched bases: 10. Per germline, CDR1 LNHDA and CDR2 SQIVND (reference sequence). This CDR3 region has 15 residues. The CDR3 region is CASSKLAGVSNEQFF. DNA of the CDR3: TGTGCCAGTTCCAAGCTAGCGGGGGTCTCCAATGAGCAGTTCTTC.

The chain is built from TRBV2 and TRBJ2-7; D possibly corresponds to TRBD2 (5 bases). There are 12 residues in the CDR3. V was shortened by 5 bases and J by 6 bases, with 11 bases between the two germline ends. The germline gives CDR1 SNHLY, CDR2 FYNNEI. CDR3 sequence reads: CASSPRAGEQYV. The CDR3 DNA reads TGTGCCAGCAGTCCAAGGGCGGGCGAGCAGTACGTC.

This clone was observed a few times. The chain is built from TRBV6-5 and TRBJ2-2, with D possibly matching TRBD2 (6 bases). V was pared by 7 bases and J by 6 bases, with 18 bases between. Per germline, CDR1 MNHEY and CDR2 SVGAGI. The CDR3 consists of 15 residues. DNA for the CDR3: TGTGCCAGCATTCAGGCCGGCGGGGTCGCCGGGGAGCTGTTTTTT. Translating it yields CASIQAGGVAGELFF.